The 10 T cell receptor beta chains presented below share a single source sample, sequenced in a study of T cell responses to AZD1222 COVID-19 vaccine. The assay was immunoSEQ multiplex PCR, and TCRdb's table has in-frame clones only and misses some. There are about 120,000 clones in the sample; 88% occur only once, and around 3.5% lies in the top ten. The sample consisted of peripheral blood, taken on day 0 of AZD1222 vaccination. These receptors were collected from an adult in good health.

This chain uses TRBV4-3 with TRBJ1-6, with D uncertain. V lost 3 bases to trimming and J lost 0 bases, with 9 bases between them. Germline assignment: CDR1 LGHNA and CDR2 YSLEER. This CDR3 spans 16 amino acids. CDR3 DNA: TGCGCCAGCAGCCACACTACAGACTCCTATAATTCACCCCTCCACTTT. This gives the protein CASSHTTDSYNSPLHF.

There are a few counts of this clone. The rearrangement links TRBV6-2 or TRBV6-3 to TRBJ1-1; D unresolved. Trimming removed 4 bases at V and 1 base at J, with 7 bases between. Germline assignment: CDR1 MNHEY and CDR2 SVGEGT. The CDR3 is 13 residues long. The CDR3 bases are TGTGCCAGCAGTTCCAACACGAACACTGAAGCTTTCTTT. This translates into CASSSNTNTEAFF.

This chain connects TRBV5-3 to TRBJ2-2; TRBD2 matches 8 bases. TRBV5-3 is filed as an ORF, its function uncertain. Trimming cost V 4 bases and J 4 bases; bases outside gene matches: 12. The CDR3 loop spans 17 amino acids. CDR3 residues: CARSHSGAPPGTGELFF. CDR3 in DNA: TGTGCCAGAAGCCATAGCGGGGCCCCCCCCGGCACCGGGGAGCTGTTTTTT.

V usage is TRBV7-9 and J usage is TRBJ1-2; unclear D gene. Germline CDR1 reads SEHNR; CDR2 reads FQNEAQ (reference sequence). Trimming took 1 base from V and 9 from J, leaving 9 bases between them. The CDR3 has 12 amino acids. The CDR3 DNA is TGTGCCAGCAGCTTAGATCTCGCCAGCTACACCTTC. It is translated as CASSLDLASYTF.

CDR3 in amino acids: CASSPQKGTGGYEQYF. DNA for the CDR3: TGTGCCAGCTCACCACAGAAAGGGACAGGGGGCTACGAGCAGTACTTC. The chain recombines TRBV18 with TRBJ2-7, with 11 positions matching TRBD1. This CDR3 comprises 16 residues. Germline CDR1 reads KGHSH; CDR2 reads LQKENI. V lost 1 base and J lost 3; bases outside the gene matches: 5.

This chain's CDR3 is CASSRRTGYNEKLFF. As DNA, the CDR3 is TGCGCCAGCAGCAGACGGACAGGCTATAATGAAAAACTGTTTTTT. The rearrangement uses TRBV5-1 and TRBJ1-4, with 7 bases identical to TRBD1. There are 15 residues in the CDR3. Germline lookup yields CDR1 SGHRS and CDR2 YFSETQ. V lost 4 bases to trimming and J lost 4 bases; unmatched junction nucleotides: 7.

The chain has TRBV11-2 and TRBJ2-1; no clear D gene. CDR3 length equals 13 residues. Per the germline V gene, CDR1 is SGHAT and CDR2 is FQNNGV. Deletions cut 5 bases from V and 6 bases from J, with 11 bases between. The CDR3 DNA reads TGTGCCAGCAGCCCCCAGGCCGTCAATGAGCAGTTCTTC. Encoded protein: CASSPQAVNEQFF.

The chain links TRBV19 to TRBJ1-5; D may be TRBD1 (6 bases). CDR1 and CDR2 (germline): LNHDA, SQIVND (reference sequence). Trimming removed 5 bases from V and 3 bases from J, with 14 bases in between. The CDR3 contains 15 residues. The CDR3 sequence: CASSLRQAVNQPQHF. The CDR3 nucleotides read TGTGCCAGTAGTCTCCGACAGGCGGTCAATCAGCCCCAGCATTTT.

V usage is TRBV11-2 and J usage is TRBJ2-1, with 12 bases lining up with TRBD2. CDR3 length: 15 amino acids. V lost 1 base and J lost 9; bases outside the gene matches: 4. Germline lookup yields CDR1 SGHAT and CDR2 FQNNGV. The CDR3 spells CASSLVASGGAEQFF. CDR3 DNA sequence: TGTGCCAGCAGCTTAGTGGCTAGCGGGGGGGCTGAGCAGTTCTTC.

This rearrangement joins TRBV12-3 or TRBV12-4 to TRBJ1-2; 8 bases fit TRBD1. This CDR3 is 13 amino acids long. V gave up 7 bases and J gave up 7 bases; unmatched junction bases: 8. The CDR3 DNA reads as TGTGCCAGCACTCCGACAGGGGAGGGTGGCTACACCTTC. Translation gives CASTPTGEGGYTF.